This T cell receptor beta chain was recovered during a study of control samples from healthy donors and cancer patients. Per the germline V gene, CDR1 is SGHTS and CDR2 is YDEGEE. Trimming shortened V by 1 base and J by 7 bases, and 14 bases separated the two germline ends. CDR3 size: 14 residues. TCRdb's table, derived via immunoSEQ multiplex PCR, lists solely in-frame clones and lacks some. The sample includes under 150,000 clones, more than 85% of them seen just once. The genes are TRBV5-8 and TRBJ1-1, with D unclear. The sample comprised PBMCs. The TCR comes from a man aged 50 or older with head and neck cancer. The CDR3 reads CASSLSAGSFEAFF. The CDR3 coding sequence is TGTGCCAGCAGCTTGTCGGCGGGCAGCTTTGAAGCTTTCTTT.